Shown below are 14 T cell receptor beta chains from a single sample sequenced in a study of Graves' ophthalmopathy and Graves' hyperthyroidism. Amplification of TCR beta CDR3 regions used RNA transcripts. Second-round multiplex PCR followed a first-round RT-PCR using HTBI primers. One entry per CDR3 protein results from TCRdb running MiXCR on the multiplex PCR reads. The sample lists 45,000 to 60,000 distinct CDR3 sequences; approximately 50% were seen once. The sample consisted of peripheral blood. The receptors were gathered from an adult woman with Graves' ophthalmopathy.

This clonotype was seen many times. This chain connects TRBV7-8 to TRBJ2-3, with 8 bases matching TRBD2. The junction had 18 bases not matched to a gene; V was cut back by 5 bases and J by 2 bases. The germline CDR1 and CDR2 sequences are SGHVS and FQNEAQ. This CDR3 spans 19 amino acids. CDR3 coding DNA: TGTGCCAGCAGCGCTAAGAGCGGGAGTACGGTCCTGGTCACAGATACGCAGTATTTT. As protein: CASSAKSGSTVLVTDTQYF.

The rearrangement links TRBV5-1 to TRBJ1-2; D remains unclear. This CDR3 is 14 amino acids long. CDR1 is SGHRS and CDR2 is YFSETQ in the germline V gene. V was pared by 1 base and J by 2 bases, with 9 bases between. DNA for the CDR3: TGCGCCAGCAGCTTGACAGCACAGAACTATGGCTACACCTTC. It encodes CASSLTAQNYGYTF.

This clonotype was seen a single time. V is TRBV7-8 and J is TRBJ2-7; D is ambiguous. The CDR3 contains 13 residues. Trimming stripped 1 base from V and 2 bases from J, with 6 bases between. Germline V gives CDR1 SGHVS, CDR2 FQNEAQ. The CDR3 spells CASSLEIPYEQYF. CDR3 in DNA: TGTGCCAGCAGCTTAGAGATCCCCTACGAGCAGTACTTC.

There are many counts of this clonotype. This chain connects TRBV19 to TRBJ2-2; 9 nucleotides agree with TRBD2. The CDR3 consists of 18 residues. Germline CDR1 reads LNHDA; CDR2 reads SQIVND (reference sequence). The J segment lost 0 bases and the V segment lost 7 bases, leaving 12 bases of the junction unmatched. The CDR3 region is CASISRWTSAPNTGELFF. The CDR3 DNA follows: TGTGCCAGTATCAGCAGGTGGACTAGCGCGCCGAACACCGGGGAGCTGTTTTTT.

The count of this clonotype is one. Lacking the conserved final phenylalanine or tryptophan, this CDR3 likely reflects a read error. The chain combines TRBV7-2 with TRBJ1-1; 8 nucleotides agree with TRBD1. Germline CDR1 reads SGHTA; CDR2 reads FQGNSA. Trimming at V came to 0 bases and at J to 9 bases, leaving 12 bases not matched to a gene. This CDR3 spans 16 amino acids. CDR3 region: CASSLAGQAAMGKAFS. The CDR3 coding sequence is TGTGCCAGCAGCTTAGCGGGACAGGCGGCTATGGGGAAAGCTTTCTCT.

This clonotype is medium-sized in the sample. The chain joins TRBV7-7 to TRBJ1-2; D ambiguous. CDR1 and CDR2 from the germline V gene are SSHAT and FNYEAQ (reference sequence). This CDR3 region has 10 residues. CDR3 DNA: TGTGCTAGCGGCCCAATTGGCTACACCTTC. Amino acids: CASGPIGYTF.

The chain carries TRBV7-8 and TRBJ2-7, with TRBD1 identical over 7 bases. The germline gives CDR1 SGHVS, CDR2 FQNEAQ. The CDR3 covers 14 residues. V was pared by 5 bases and J by 3 bases, with 7 bases of the junction left unmatched. The CDR3 protein is CASSDPGQIYEQYF. The CDR3 DNA reads TGTGCCAGCAGCGATCCGGGACAGATCTACGAGCAGTACTTC.

This clonotype was seen repeatedly, ten times or more. The CDR3 loop reads CASSLTGEETQYF. Here the CDR3 DNA reads TGTGCCAGCAGCTTGACAGGGGAAGAGACCCAGTACTTC. This chain connects TRBV5-6 to TRBJ2-5, with 7 bases aligning to TRBD1. This CDR3 has 13 amino acids. The ends lost 1 base at V and 3 bases at J; junction bases unmatched: 0. Looked up from germline, CDR1 is SGHDT and CDR2 is YYEEEE.

A note on this clonotype: This may come from a read error, since a much larger clone is one base off. This chain uses TRBV24-1 with TRBJ1-5; D gene uncertain. The CDR3 runs to 14 residues. Per the germline V gene, CDR1 is KGHDR and CDR2 is SFDVKD. V gave up 6 bases and J gave up 2 bases, with 10 bases separating them. In DNA, the CDR3 is TGTGCCACCAGTTTGAGGGTAGGCAATCAGCCCCAGCATTTT. Amino acids: CATSLRVGNQPQHF.

The gene calls are TRBV5-1 and TRBJ2-5, with 8 bases that match TRBD1. CDR3 length: 14 residues. In germline, CDR1 is SGHRS, CDR2 YFSETQ. Trimming cost V 4 bases and J 9 bases; bases outside gene matches: 11. CDR3 bases: TGCGCCAGCAGCCCGGACAGGGCCGGGGAGCCCCAGTACTTC. Translation gives CASSPDRAGEPQYF.

There are many counts of this clonotype. The chain couples TRBV6-4 to TRBJ2-3, with 7 bases that match TRBD2. This CDR3 has 14 amino acids. Germline CDR1 and CDR2: MRHNA and SNTAGT. The ends lost 2 bases at V and 2 bases at J; junction bases unmatched: 1. CDR3 sequence: CASSDAGATDTQYF. The CDR3 DNA reads as TGTGCCAGCAGTGACGCGGGAGCCACAGATACGCAGTATTTT.

This clonotype occurred many times. The chain employs TRBV27 and TRBJ2-7; the D gene is possibly TRBD1 (5 bases). Trimming shortened V by 8 bases and J by 5 bases, and 13 bases separated the two germline ends. The germline gives CDR1 MNHEY, CDR2 SMNVEV (reference sequence). The CDR3 contains 12 residues. The CDR3 reads CASGWKGNEQYF. The CDR3, as DNA: TGTGCCAGCGGATGGAAGGGGAACGAGCAGTACTTC.

This clonotype was seen a few times. The chain recombines TRBV18 with TRBJ1-4; the match to TRBD1 covers 9 bases. The junction had 4 bases not matched to a gene; V was cut back by 5 bases and J by 6 bases. In germline, CDR1 is KGHSH, CDR2 LQKENI. This CDR3 comprises 14 residues. In nucleotides, the CDR3 is TGTGCCAGCTCAATGGACAGGGGCCATGAAAAACTGTTTTTT. Translating it yields CASSMDRGHEKLFF. The whole variable domain, remainder taken from reference TRBV18 and TRBJ1-4, is NAGVMQNPRHLVRRRGQEARLRCSPMKGHSHVYWYRQLPEEGLKFMVYLQKENIIDESGMPKERFSAEFPKEGPSILRIQQVVRGDSAAYFCASSMDRGHEKLFFGSGTQLSVL.

The chain combines TRBV5-1 with TRBJ2-3; TRBD2 matches 11 bases. Losses at the gene ends were 3 bases for V and 1 base for J; bases not matched to a gene: 4. The CDR3 contains 16 residues. Germline V gene sequence: CDR1 SGHRS, CDR2 YFSETQ. The CDR3 nucleotides are TGCGCCAGCAGCTCTGGGGGACTAGCGGGCACAGATACGCAGTATTTT. Its translation: CASSSGGLAGTDTQYF.